The clone carrying this TCR beta chain was seen a handful of times. Its antigen is undetermined. TCRdb redid the calling of the reads with MiXCR, one entry per CDR3 protein. The sample yields approximately 600,000 distinct CDR3 sequences, almost 40% seen once. This CDR3 is built from 15 residues. Trimming cost V 5 bases and J 3 bases; bases outside gene matches: 3. The germline V gene has CDR1 SGHVS and CDR2 FNYEAQ. This sample is drawn from a study of T cell repertoires in cytomegalovirus infection. Study-wide background: The study used recently identified HLA-C-restricted and well-studied HLA-B-restricted CMV epitopes. Through public TCR beta signatures, both CMV infection and matching HLA type were indicated.

Whole-study findings and limits: Dominating the ex vivo response were TCR beta clonotypes that were CMV-specific and HLA-C-restricted.

This clonotype was sampled from a human donor in good health (CMV status not recorded). Some clones in this sample may be carry-over from other donors' samples. The sample here was cultured PBMCs, taken from culture after CMV antigen stimulation. This rearrangement joins TRBV7-6 to TRBJ2-3; 12 nucleotides line up with TRBD2. The CDR3 protein is CASSLTSGRTDTQYF. CDR3 nucleotides: TGTGCCAGCAGCCTGACTAGCGGGAGAACAGATACGCAGTATTTT.